Below are 2 T cell receptor beta chains sequenced from a single sample in a study of blood T cell repertoires in COVID-19. Sequencing was performed with immunoSEQ multiplex PCR; in TCRdb, only in-frame clones are kept and a portion is missing. This sample has under 500,000 clones, with 75% to 90% found just once. Specimen: PBMCs or T cells enriched from blood (not recorded which). The receptors stem from a young man who had recovered from COVID-19.

The V call is TRBV2, the J call TRBJ1-2, with a tentative D call TRBD1 (6 bases). Germline values: CDR1 SNHLY, CDR2 FYNNEI. V lost 11 bases and J 0 bases, leaving 16 bases between the germline ends. The CDR3 runs 14 residues. DNA for the CDR3: TGTGCCTCCCGACCCACAGGGACTAACTATGGCTACACCTTC. Residues: CASRPTGTNYGYTF. The variable domain in full, completed from reference TRBV2 and TRBJ1-2, reads EPEVTQTPSHQVTQMGQEVILRCVPISNHLYFYWYRQILGQKVEFLVSFYNNEISEKSEIFDDQFSVERPDGSNFTLKIRSTKLEDSAMYFCASRPTGTNYGYTFGSGTRLTVV.

This chain uses TRBV18 with TRBJ1-2; D is perhaps TRBD1 (6 bases). The CDR3 spans 12 residues. From germline, CDR1 is KGHSH and CDR2 LQKENI. V lost 5 bases and J lost 8, with 12 bases in between. The CDR3 bases are TGTGCCAGCTCATCCGATGGGGGCGGCTACACCTTC. Encoded protein: CASSSDGGGYTF.